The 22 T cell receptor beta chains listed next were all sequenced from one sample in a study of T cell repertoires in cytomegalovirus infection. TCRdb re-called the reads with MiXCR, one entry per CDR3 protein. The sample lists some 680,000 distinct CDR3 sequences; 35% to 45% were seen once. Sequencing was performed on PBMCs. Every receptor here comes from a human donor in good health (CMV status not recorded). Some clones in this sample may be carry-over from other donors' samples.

This chain's CDR3 is CASRATRFEQYF. The CDR3 bases are TGTGCCAGCAGGGCCACACGGTTCGAGCAGTATTTT. V gene TRBV2 combines with J gene TRBJ2-3; unclear D gene. The CDR3 is 12 amino acids. Germline assignment: CDR1 SNHLY and CDR2 FYNNEI. V lost 6 bases and J 11 bases, leaving 15 bases between the germline ends.

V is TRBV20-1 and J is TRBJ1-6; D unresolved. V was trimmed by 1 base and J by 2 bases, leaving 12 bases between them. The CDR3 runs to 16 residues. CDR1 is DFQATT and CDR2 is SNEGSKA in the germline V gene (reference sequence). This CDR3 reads CSARVAGGTYNSPLHF. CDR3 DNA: TGCAGTGCTAGAGTGGCCGGAGGCACCTATAATTCACCCCTCCACTTT.

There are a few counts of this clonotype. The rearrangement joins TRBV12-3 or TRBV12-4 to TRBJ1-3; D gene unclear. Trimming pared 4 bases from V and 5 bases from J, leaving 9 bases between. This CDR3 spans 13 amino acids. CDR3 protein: CASSSTNRNTIYF. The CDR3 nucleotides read TGTGCCAGCAGTTCCACTAACCGAAACACCATATATTTT.

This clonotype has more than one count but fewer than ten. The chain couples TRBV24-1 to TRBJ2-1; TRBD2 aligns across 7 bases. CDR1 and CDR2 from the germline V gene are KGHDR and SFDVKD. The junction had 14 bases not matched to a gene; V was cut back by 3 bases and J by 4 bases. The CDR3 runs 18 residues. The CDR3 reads CATSDIPDGGLNYNEQFF. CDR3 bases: TGTGCCACCAGTGATATACCCGACGGGGGACTAAATTACAATGAGCAGTTCTTC.

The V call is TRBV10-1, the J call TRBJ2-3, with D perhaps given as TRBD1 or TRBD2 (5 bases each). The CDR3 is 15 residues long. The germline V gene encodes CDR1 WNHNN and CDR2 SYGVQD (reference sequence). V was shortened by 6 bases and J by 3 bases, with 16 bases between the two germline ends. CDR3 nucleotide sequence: TGCGCCAGCAGGGACGGGACCGTCGGGACAGATACGCAGTATTTT. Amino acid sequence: CASRDGTVGTDTQYF.

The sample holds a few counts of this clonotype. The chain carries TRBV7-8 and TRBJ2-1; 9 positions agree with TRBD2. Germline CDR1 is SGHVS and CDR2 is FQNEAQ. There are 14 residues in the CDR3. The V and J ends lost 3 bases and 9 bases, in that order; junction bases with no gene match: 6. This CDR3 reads CASSFRTSEGEQFF. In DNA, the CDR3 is TGTGCCAGCAGCTTCAGGACTAGCGAGGGTGAGCAGTTCTTC.

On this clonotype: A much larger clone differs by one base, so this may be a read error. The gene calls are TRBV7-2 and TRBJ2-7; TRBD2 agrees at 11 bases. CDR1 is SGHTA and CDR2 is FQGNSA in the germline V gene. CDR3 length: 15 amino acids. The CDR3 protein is CASSLTSGNPYEQCF. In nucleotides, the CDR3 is TGTGCCAGCAGCTTGACTAGCGGGAACCCTTACGAGCAGTGCTTC.

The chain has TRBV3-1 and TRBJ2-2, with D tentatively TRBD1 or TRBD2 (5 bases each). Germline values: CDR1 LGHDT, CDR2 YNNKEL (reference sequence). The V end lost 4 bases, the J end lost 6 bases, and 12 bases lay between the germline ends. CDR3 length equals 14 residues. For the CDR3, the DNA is TGTGCCAGCAGCCCAGGGACCCTGTCCGGGGAGCTGTTTTTT. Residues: CASSPGTLSGELFF.

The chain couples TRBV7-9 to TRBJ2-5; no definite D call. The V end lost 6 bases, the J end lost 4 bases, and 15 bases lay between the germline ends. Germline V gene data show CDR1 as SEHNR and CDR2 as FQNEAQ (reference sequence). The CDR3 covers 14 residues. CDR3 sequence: CASRSPRGAETQYF. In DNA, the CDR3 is TGTGCCAGCAGAAGCCCGAGAGGAGCAGAGACCCAGTACTTC.

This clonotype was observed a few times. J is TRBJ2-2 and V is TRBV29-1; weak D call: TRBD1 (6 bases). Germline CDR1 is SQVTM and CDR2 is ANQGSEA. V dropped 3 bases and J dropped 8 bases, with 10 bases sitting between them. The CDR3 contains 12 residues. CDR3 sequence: CSVDTGTGELFF. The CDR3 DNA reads TGCAGCGTTGATACAGGGACGGGGGAGCTGTTTTTT.

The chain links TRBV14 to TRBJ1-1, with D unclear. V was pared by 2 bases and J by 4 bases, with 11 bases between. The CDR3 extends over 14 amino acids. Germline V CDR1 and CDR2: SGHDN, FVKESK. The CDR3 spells CASSQPTRATEAFF. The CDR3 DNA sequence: TGTGCCAGCAGCCAACCCACTAGGGCCACTGAAGCTTTCTTT.

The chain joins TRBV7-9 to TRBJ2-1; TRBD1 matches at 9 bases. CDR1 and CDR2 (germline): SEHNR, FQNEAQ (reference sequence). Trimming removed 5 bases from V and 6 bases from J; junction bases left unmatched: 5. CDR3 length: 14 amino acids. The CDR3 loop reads CASSRDRDFNEQFF. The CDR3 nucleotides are TGTGCCAGCAGCCGGGACAGGGACTTCAATGAGCAGTTCTTC. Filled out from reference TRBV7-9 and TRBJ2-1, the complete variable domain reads DTGVSQNPRHKITKRGQNVTFRCDPISEHNRLYWYRQTLGQGPEFLTYFQNEAQLEKSRLLSDRFSAERPKGSFSTLEIQRTEQGDSAMYLCASSRDRDFNEQFFGPGTRLTVL.

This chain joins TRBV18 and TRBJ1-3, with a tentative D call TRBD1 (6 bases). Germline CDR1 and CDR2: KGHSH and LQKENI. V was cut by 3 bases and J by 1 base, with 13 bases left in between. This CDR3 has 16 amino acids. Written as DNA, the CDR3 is TGTGCCAGCTCACCTCCTCGGGGGCTATCTGGAAACACCATATATTTT. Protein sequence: CASSPPRGLSGNTIYF. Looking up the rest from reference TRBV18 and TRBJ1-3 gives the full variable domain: NAGVMQNPRHLVRRRGQEARLRCSPMKGHSHVYWYRQLPEEGLKFMVYLQKENIIDESGMPKERFSAEFPKEGPSILRIQQVVRGDSAAYFCASSPPRGLSGNTIYFGEGSWLTVV.

The CDR3 nucleotides read TGTGCCAGCAGCTTAACCAGCGTGAACACCGGGGAGCTGTTTTTT. As protein: CASSLTSVNTGELFF. The gene calls are TRBV7-9 and TRBJ2-2; D is unresolved. V lost 2 bases and J 1 base, leaving 8 bases between the germline ends. The V gene's germline CDR1 is SEHNR and CDR2 FQNEAQ (reference sequence). The CDR3 extends over 15 amino acids.

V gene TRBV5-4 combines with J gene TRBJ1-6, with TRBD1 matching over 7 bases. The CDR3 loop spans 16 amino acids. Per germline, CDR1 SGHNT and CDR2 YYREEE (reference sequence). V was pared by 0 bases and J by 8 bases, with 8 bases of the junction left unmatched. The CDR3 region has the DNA TGTGCCAGCAGCTTGGCAAATCGACAGGGCCATTCACCCCTCCACTTT. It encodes CASSLANRQGHSPLHF.

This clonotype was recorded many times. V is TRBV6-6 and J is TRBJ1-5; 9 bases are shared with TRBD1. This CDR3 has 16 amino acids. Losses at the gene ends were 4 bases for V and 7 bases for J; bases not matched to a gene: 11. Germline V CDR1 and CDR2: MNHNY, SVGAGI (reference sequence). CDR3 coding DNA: TGTGCCAGCAGTTTGAGTAGGACAGGGGCATCACAGCCCCAGCATTTT. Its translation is CASSLSRTGASQPQHF.

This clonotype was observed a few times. This chain's CDR3 is CASSLGDLGEQFF. CDR3 in DNA: TGTGCCAGCAGTTTGGGGGATCTAGGTGAGCAGTTCTTC. The chain employs TRBV12-3 or TRBV12-4 and TRBJ2-1; D is possibly TRBD1 or TRBD2 (5 bases each). V was pared by 3 bases and J by 9 bases, with 12 bases between. This CDR3 has 13 amino acids.

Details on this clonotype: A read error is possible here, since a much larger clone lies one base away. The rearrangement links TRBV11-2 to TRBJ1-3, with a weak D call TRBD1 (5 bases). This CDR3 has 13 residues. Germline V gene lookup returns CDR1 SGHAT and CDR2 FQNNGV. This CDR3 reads CSSRGGRGNTIYF. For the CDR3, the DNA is TGTTCCAGTAGGGGTGGTCGTGGAAACACCATATATTTT.

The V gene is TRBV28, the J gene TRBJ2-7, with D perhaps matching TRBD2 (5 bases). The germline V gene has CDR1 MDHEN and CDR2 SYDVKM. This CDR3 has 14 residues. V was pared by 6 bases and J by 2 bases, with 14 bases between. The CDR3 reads CASSNIANPYEQYF. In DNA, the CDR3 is TGTGCCAGCAGCAATATAGCGAACCCCTACGAGCAGTACTTC.

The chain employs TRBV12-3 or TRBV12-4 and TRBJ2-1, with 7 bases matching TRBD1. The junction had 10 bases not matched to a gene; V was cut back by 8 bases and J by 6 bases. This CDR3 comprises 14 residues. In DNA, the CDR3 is TGTGCCAGCTTGAGGGGGCCGTCCGTCAATGAGCAGTTCTTC. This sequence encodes CASLRGPSVNEQFF.

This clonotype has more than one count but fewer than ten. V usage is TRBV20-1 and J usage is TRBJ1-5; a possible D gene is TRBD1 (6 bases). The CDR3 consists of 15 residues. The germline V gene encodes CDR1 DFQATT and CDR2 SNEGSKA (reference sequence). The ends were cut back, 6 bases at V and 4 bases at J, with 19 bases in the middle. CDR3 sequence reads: CSARVAGENNQPQHF. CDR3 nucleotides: TGCAGTGCCCGAGTGGCAGGGGAAAATAATCAGCCCCAGCATTTT.

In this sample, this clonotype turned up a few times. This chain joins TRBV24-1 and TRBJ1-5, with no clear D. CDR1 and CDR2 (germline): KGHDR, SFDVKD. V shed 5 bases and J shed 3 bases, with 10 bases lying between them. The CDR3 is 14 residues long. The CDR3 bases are TGTGCCACCAGTGTCGGGCAGCCCAATCAGCCCCAGCATTTT. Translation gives CATSVGQPNQPQHF.